Listed below are T cell receptor beta chains from one sample, sequenced in a study of blood T cell repertoires in COVID-19. This table comes from immunoSEQ multiplex PCR, and its TCRdb copy is limited to in-frame clones, with some not included. Seen here are some 260,000 clones, approximately 90% observed once, and the top ten hold 0.9% to 1%. Specimen: peripheral blood. The receptors were gathered from a woman between 40 and 55 years old who had recovered from COVID-19. Both conserved end residues are part of each CDR3.

v_call,j_call,cdr3_aa
TRBV7-6,TRBJ2-3,CASSRSSGGRTPHSTDTQYF
TRBV10-3,TRBJ2-1,CATQPTTVGDEQFF
TRBV7-2,TRBJ2-3,CASADWKDTQYF
TRBV24-1,TRBJ2-2,CATSAYGELFF
TRBV29-1,TRBJ1-1,CSVVEGAAEAFF
TRBV6-5,TRBJ2-3,CASRYRGGPWDTQYF
TRBV29-1,TRBJ2-7,CSVAGGSIYEQYF
TRBV29-1,TRBJ2-1,CSVEGLAGGFLNEQFF
TRBV19,TRBJ1-4,CASSIRGNLGKLFF
TRBV10-3,TRBJ1-2,CAISESTRGGGYTF
TRBV28,TRBJ1-5,CASRTGAHNQPQHF
TRBV19,TRBJ2-3,CASSILAAGTDTQYF
TRBV18,TRBJ2-7,CASSPRGWPTYEQYF
TRBV5-1,TRBJ1-5,CASSLGSGGQPQHF
TRBV12-3/TRBV12-4,TRBJ1-1,CASSLETKAFF
TRBV5-4,TRBJ1-1,CASSLKGDRATEAFF
TRBV29-1,TRBJ2-7,CSVTGRAGIYEQYF
TRBV9,TRBJ2-7,CASSPREGPSYEQYF
TRBV9,TRBJ2-1,CASSVGGNYNEQFF
TRBV12-3/TRBV12-4,TRBJ1-1,CASSFSRGTEAFF
TRBV19,TRBJ1-1,CASTWTGGMNTEAFF
TRBV11-3,TRBJ1-4,CASSLGRQPATNEKLFF
TRBV4-3,TRBJ1-2,CASSRPGQGYGYTF
TRBV5-6,TRBJ2-5,CASSWGLAGGETQYF
TRBV20-1,TRBJ1-2,CRHNGDYGYTF
TRBV13,TRBJ1-1,CASSLGGALEAFF
TRBV6-2/TRBV6-3,TRBJ2-5,CASSGWQPRGETQYF
TRBV28,TRBJ1-2,CASTVGTVDGYTF
TRBV19,TRBJ2-7,CASNRGLDEQYF
TRBV5-4,TRBJ2-3,CASSLGVGGGVVDTQYF
TRBV19,TRBJ2-5,CASRLAGGRETQYF
TRBV24-1,TRBJ2-1,CATSDRLAGTFNEQFF
TRBV27,TRBJ2-7,CASSLGLAAGEQYF
TRBV29-1,TRBJ2-4,CSATGVGNIQYF
TRBV4-3,TRBJ1-2,CASSQVYPDSWGDYTF
TRBV7-3,TRBJ2-1,CASSLPGLAGGGNEQFF
TRBV5-1,TRBJ1-6,CASSLGAFRNSPLHF
TRBV5-6,TRBJ2-7,CASSLAGLAGPGEQYF
TRBV3-1/TRBV3-2,TRBJ1-6,CASSLQGSPLHF
TRBV11-2,TRBJ1-5,CASSPGRGNQPQHF
TRBV29-1,TRBJ2-5,CSVAGLAGGLGTQYF
TRBV11-2,TRBJ2-1,CASSARLAGARGSYNEQFF
TRBV10-2,TRBJ2-6,CASSPQDRPSSGANVLTF
TRBV11-2,TRBJ2-2,CASHKGRVGTGELFF
TRBV18,TRBJ2-1,CASSPSGPGGNEQFF
TRBV14,TRBJ1-4,CASSPGGGEKLFF
TRBV5-4,TRBJ1-2,CASSLVGAYGYTF